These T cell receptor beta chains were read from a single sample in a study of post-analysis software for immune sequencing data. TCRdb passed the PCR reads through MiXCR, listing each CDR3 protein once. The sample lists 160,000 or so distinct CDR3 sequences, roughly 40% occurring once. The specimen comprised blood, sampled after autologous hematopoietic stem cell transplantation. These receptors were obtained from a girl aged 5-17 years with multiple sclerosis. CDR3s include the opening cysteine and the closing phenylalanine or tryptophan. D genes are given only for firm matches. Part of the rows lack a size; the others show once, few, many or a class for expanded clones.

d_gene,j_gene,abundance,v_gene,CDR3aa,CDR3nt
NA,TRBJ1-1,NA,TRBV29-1,CSSNRAAETEAFF,TGCAGCTCAAACAGGGCTGCAGAAACTGAAGCTTTCTTT
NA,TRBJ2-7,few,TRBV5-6,CASSLGEGRRAPSYEQYF,TGTGCCAGCAGCTTGGGTGAGGGGCGCCGGGCACCTTCCTACGAGCAGTACTTC
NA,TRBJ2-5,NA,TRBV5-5,CAGSKGYREETQYF,TGTGCCGGCAGCAAGGGCTACAGGGAAGAGACCCAGTACTTC
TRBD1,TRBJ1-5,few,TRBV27,CASSLSQTGALSNQPQHF,TGTGCCAGCAGTTTATCCCAGACAGGGGCCCTTAGCAATCAGCCCCAGCATTTT
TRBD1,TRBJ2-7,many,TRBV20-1,CSARPIGTGDYEQYF,TGCAGTGCTAGACCTATCGGGACAGGGGACTACGAGCAGTACTTC
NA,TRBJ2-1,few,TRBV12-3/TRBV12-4,CASTGLNEQFF,TGTGCCAGCACGGGACTCAATGAGCAGTTCTTC
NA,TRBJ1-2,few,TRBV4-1,CASSQDQGSRDYGYTF,TGCGCCAGCAGCCAAGATCAGGGGAGCAGGGACTATGGCTACACCTTC
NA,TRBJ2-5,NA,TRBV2,CASTLDAKETQYF,TGTGCCAGCACCCTGGACGCCAAAGAGACCCAGTACTTC
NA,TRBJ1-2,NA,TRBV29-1,CSIYRVGDGYTF,TGCAGCATTTACAGGGTAGGGGATGGCTACACCTTC
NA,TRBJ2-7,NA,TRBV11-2,CASSLEPGFSSYEQYF,TGTGCCAGCAGCTTAGAACCGGGGTTCTCATCTTACGAGCAGTACTTC
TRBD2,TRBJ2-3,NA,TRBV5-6,CASRGADTQYF,TGTGCCAGCCGGGGGGCAGATACGCAGTATTTT
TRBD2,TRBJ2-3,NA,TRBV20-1,CSASPGASGRVNTQYF,TGCAGTGCTTCCCCCGGGGCTAGCGGGAGGGTGAATACGCAGTATTTT
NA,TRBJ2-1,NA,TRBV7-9,CASSAIGARFNEQFF,TGTGCCAGCAGCGCCATAGGGGCTAGATTCAATGAGCAGTTCTTC
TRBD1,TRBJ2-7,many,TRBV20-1,CSATPPGQGDSRQYF,TGCAGTGCCACCCCGCCGGGACAGGGTGATTCTCGGCAGTACTTC
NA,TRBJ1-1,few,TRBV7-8,CASSLGWTDNRGAFF,TGTGCCAGCAGCTTGGGTTGGACAGACAATCGAGGGGCTTTCTTT
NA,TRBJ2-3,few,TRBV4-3,CASSQDYRGLGDTQYF,TGCGCCAGCAGCCAAGATTACAGGGGACTGGGAGATACGCAGTATTTT
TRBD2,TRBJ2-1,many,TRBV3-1,CASSPGLASSSWEQFF,TGTGCCAGCAGCCCCGGACTAGCCTCATCCTCTTGGGAGCAGTTCTTC
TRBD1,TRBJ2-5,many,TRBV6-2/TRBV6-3,CASSYWDSQETQYF,TGTGCCAGCAGTTACTGGGACAGCCAAGAGACCCAGTACTTC
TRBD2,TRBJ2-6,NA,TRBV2,CASSETLAGGGANVLTF,TGTGCCAGCAGTGAAACCCTAGCGGGAGGTGGGGCCAACGTCCTGACTTTC
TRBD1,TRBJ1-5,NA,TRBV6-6,CASSRGQGSNQPQHF,TGTGCCAGCAGTAGGGGACAGGGTAGCAATCAGCCCCAGCATTTT
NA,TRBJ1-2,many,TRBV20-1,CSARDPEFDYGYTF,TGCAGTGCTAGAGATCCGGAGTTCGACTATGGCTACACCTTC
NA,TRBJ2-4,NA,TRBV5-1,CASSLEHLAKNIQYF,TGCGCCAGCAGCTTGGAACACTTAGCCAAAAACATTCAGTACTTC
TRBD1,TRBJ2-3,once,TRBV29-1,CSVEGGLGTDAQYF,TGCAGCGTTGAAGGGGGGCTCGGGACAGATGCGCAGTATTTT
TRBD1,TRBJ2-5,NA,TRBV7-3,CASSLGMGQRETQYF,TGTGCCAGCAGCTTAGGGATGGGACAGAGAGAGACCCAGTACTTC
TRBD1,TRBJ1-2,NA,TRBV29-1,CSVEGGRQGTYGYTF,TGCAGCGTTGAAGGTGGGAGACAGGGGACCTATGGCTACACCTTC
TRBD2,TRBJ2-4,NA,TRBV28,CASSPDSGTDIQYF,TGTGCCAGCAGTCCCGATAGCGGGACGGACATTCAGTACTTC
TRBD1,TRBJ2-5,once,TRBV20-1,CSADRGVQVGGTQYF,TGCAGTGCTGACAGGGGGGTTCAGGTCGGCGGGACCCAGTACTTC
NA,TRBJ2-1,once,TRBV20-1,CSADEGVSSYNEQFF,TGCAGTGCGGACGAAGGCGTTAGCTCCTACAATGAGCAGTTCTTC
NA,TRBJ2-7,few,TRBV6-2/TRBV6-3,CASSYFIGHEQYF,TGTGCCAGCAGTTACTTCATCGGCCACGAGCAGTACTTC
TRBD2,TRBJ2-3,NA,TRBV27,CASSLKMAGVGEQSTDTQYF,TGTGCCAGCAGTTTAAAGATGGCGGGAGTGGGGGAACAAAGCACAGATACGCAGTATTTT
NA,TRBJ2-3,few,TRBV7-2,CASSLRGTGEDTQYF,TGTGCCAGCAGCTTGAGGGGCACAGGAGAAGATACGCAGTATTTT
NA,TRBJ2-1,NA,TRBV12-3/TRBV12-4,CASSEQFF,TGTGCCAGCAGTGAGCAGTTCTTC
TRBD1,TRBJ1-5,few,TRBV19,CASTKGGQGNQPQHF,TGTGCCAGTACCAAGGGGGGACAGGGCAATCAGCCCCAGCATTTT
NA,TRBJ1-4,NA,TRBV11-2,CASSPQLGEGEKRFF,TGTGCCAGCAGCCCTCAGCTAGGAGAGGGTGAAAAACGGTTTTTT
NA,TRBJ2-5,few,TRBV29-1,CSVATLGGETQYF,TGCAGCGTCGCCACGCTGGGGGGAGAGACCCAGTACTTC
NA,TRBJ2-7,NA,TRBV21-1,CASSKVGIKEGLAGYYEQYF,TGTGCCAGCAGCAAAGTAGGGATCAAAGAGGGACTAGCGGGATACTACGAGCAGTACTTC
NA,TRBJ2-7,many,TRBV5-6,CASSQIGSGSPYEQYF,TGTGCCAGCTCCCAGATTGGCTCCGGTTCTCCCTACGAGCAGTACTTC
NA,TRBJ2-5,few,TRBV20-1,CSASRGNEQYF,TGCAGTGCTAGTAGGGGCAATGAGCAGTACTTC
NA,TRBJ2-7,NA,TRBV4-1,CASSQVSRGEQYF,TGCGCCAGCAGCCAAGTCTCCCGGGGCGAGCAGTACTTC
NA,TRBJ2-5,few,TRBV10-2,CATEGVVGETQYF,TGCGCCACCGAGGGTGTTGTCGGGGAGACCCAGTACTTC
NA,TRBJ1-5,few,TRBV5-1,CASSKLPGLREPQHF,TGCGCCAGCAGCAAACTGCCGGGACTTCGCGAACCCCAGCATTTT
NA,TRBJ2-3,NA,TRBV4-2,CASSQDPGQGGLDTQYF,TGTGCCAGCAGCCAAGATCCGGGCCAGGGGGGCCTAGATACGCAGTATTTT
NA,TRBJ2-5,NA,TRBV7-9,CASSLWEAEEETQYF,TGTGCCAGCAGCTTATGGGAGGCAGAGGAAGAGACCCAGTACTTC
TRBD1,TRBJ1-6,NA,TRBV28,CASSMPGTGFKPLHF,TGTGCCAGCAGCATGCCCGGGACAGGCTTCAAACCCCTCCACTTT
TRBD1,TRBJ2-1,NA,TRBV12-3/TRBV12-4,CASSLVSGTGSFF,TGTGCCAGCAGTTTGGTTTCCGGGACAGGGTCGTTCTTC
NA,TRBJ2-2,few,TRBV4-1,CASSHGAGQVTGELFF,TGCGCCAGCAGCCATGGGGCAGGGCAGGTCACCGGGGAGCTGTTTTTT
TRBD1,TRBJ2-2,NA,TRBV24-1,CATSDRDRPTGELFF,TGTGCCACCAGTGACCGGGACAGGCCCACCGGGGAGCTGTTTTTT
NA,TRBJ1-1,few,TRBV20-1,CSARDRGRGNTEAFF,TGCAGTGCTAGAGATCGAGGGCGGGGGAACACTGAAGCTTTCTTT
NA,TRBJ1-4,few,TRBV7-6,CASSPNYEKLFF,TGTGCCAGCAGCCCGAACTATGAAAAACTGTTTTTT
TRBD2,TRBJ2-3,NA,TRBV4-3,CASSQAGRGSADTQYF,TGCGCCAGCAGCCAAGCGGGGAGGGGAAGTGCAGATACGCAGTATTTT
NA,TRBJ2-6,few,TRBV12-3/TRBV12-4,CASSLAQSTGANVLTF,TGTGCCAGCAGTTTAGCGCAATCAACTGGGGCCAACGTCCTGACTTTC
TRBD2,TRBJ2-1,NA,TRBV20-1,CSANQITGGYNEQFF,TGCAGTGCAAACCAGATCACGGGGGGCTACAATGAGCAGTTCTTC
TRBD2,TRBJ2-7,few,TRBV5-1,CASSLGTSGRASEQYF,TGCGCCAGCAGCTTGGGGACTAGCGGGAGGGCTAGCGAGCAGTACTTC